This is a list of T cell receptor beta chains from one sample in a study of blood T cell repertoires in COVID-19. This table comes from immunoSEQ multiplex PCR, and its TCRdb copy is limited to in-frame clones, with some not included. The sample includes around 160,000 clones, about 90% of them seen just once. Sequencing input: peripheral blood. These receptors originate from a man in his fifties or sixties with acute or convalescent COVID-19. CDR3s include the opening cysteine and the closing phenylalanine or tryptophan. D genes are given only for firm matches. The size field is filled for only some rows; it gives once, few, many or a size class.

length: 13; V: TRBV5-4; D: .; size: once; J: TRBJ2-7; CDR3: CASNRGGSYEQYF; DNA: TGTGCCAGCAACCGTGGGGGGTCCTACGAGCAGTACTTC
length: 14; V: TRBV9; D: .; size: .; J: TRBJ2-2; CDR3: CASSTQGTTGELFF; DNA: TGTGCCAGCAGCACCCAGGGGACCACCGGGGAGCTGTTTTTT
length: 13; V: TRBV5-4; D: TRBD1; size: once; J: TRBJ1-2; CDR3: CASSLQGARGYTF; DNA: TGTGCCAGCAGCTTGCAGGGGGCTAGAGGCTACACCTTC
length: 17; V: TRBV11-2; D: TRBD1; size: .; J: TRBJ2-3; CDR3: CASSLDGTGGVKDTQYF; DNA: TGTGCCAGCAGCTTAGATGGGACAGGGGGCGTGAAAGATACGCAGTATTTT
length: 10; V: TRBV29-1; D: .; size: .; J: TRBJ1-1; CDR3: CSSGNTEAFF; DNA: TGCAGTTCAGGGAACACTGAAGCTTTCTTT
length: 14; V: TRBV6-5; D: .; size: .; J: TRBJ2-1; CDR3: CASSPLGHYNEQFF; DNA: TGTGCCAGCAGCCCCCTGGGACACTACAATGAGCAGTTCTTC
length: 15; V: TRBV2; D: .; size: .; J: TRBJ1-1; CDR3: CASRRPTGVKFEAFF; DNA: TGTGCCAGCAGAAGGCCTACAGGTGTCAAATTCGAAGCTTTCTTT
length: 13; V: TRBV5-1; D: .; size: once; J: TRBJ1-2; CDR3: CASSLRTNYGYTF; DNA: TGCGCCAGCAGCTTGCGGACAAACTATGGCTACACCTTC
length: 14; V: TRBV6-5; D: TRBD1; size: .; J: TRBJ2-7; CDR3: CASSHRTGAYEQYF; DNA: TGTGCCAGCAGTCACAGGACAGGAGCCTACGAGCAGTACTTC
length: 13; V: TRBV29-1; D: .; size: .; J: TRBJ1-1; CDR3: CSVEGDPARGAFF; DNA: TGCAGCGTTGAGGGCGACCCAGCTCGGGGAGCTTTCTTT
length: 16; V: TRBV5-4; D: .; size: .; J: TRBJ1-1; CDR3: CASSSPGVNMNTEAFF; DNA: TGTGCCAGCAGCTCGCCCGGGGTGAATATGAACACTGAAGCTTTCTTT
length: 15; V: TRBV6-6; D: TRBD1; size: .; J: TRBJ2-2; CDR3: CASSFGDRNTGELFF; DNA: TGTGCCAGCAGTTTCGGGGACAGGAACACCGGGGAGCTGTTTTTT
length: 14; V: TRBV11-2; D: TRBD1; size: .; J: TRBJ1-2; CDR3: CASSTGQGELVYTF; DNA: TGTGCCAGCAGCACAGGACAGGGGGAATTAGTCTACACCTTC
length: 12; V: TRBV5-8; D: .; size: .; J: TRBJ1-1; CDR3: CASGTLNTEAFF; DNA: TGTGCCAGCGGGACACTCAACACTGAAGCTTTCTTT
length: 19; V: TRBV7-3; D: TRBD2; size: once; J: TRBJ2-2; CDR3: CASSLLGLAGGKNTGELFF; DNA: TGTGCCAGCAGCCTACTAGGACTGGCGGGGGGCAAGAACACCGGGGAGCTGTTTTTT
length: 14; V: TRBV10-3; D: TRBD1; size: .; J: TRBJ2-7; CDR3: CATERRDRRYEQYF; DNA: TGTGCCACCGAGCGCCGGGACAGAAGGTACGAGCAGTACTTC
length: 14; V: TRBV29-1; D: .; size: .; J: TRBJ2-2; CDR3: CSVGSGISAGELFF; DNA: TGCAGCGTTGGCTCGGGGATCTCGGCCGGGGAGCTGTTTTTT
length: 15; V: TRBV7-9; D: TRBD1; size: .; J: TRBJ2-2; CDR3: CASSSSGTDTGELFF; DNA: TGTGCCAGCAGCTCCTCCGGGACAGACACCGGGGAGCTGTTTTTT
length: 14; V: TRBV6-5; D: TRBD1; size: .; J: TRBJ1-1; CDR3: CASSSGTGNTEAFF; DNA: TGTGCCAGCAGTTCCGGGACAGGGAACACTGAAGCTTTCTTT
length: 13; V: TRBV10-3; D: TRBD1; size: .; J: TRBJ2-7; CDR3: CAISETGVGEQYF; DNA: TGTGCCATCAGTGAGACAGGGGTAGGGGAGCAGTACTTC
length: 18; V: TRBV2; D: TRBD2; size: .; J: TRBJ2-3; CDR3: CASSEALLGGGKADTQYF; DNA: TGTGCCAGCAGTGAAGCGCTTTTGGGCGGGGGAAAGGCAGATACGCAGTATTTT
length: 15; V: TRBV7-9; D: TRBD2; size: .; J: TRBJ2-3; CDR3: CASSRTAGGTDTQYF; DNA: TGTGCCAGCAGTCGGACTGCGGGGGGCACAGATACGCAGTATTTT
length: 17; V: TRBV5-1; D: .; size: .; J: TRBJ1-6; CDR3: CASSLAGGFDNNSPLHF; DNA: TGCGCCAGCAGCTTGGCGGGGGGATTTGACAATAATTCACCCCTCCACTTT
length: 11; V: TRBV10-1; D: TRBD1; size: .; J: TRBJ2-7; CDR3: CALQGVYEQYF; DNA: TGCGCGCTCCAGGGGGTCTACGAGCAGTACTTC
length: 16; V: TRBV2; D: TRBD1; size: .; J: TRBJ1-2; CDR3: CASSETTGTGQDGYTF; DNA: TGTGCCAGCAGTGAAACCACGGGGACAGGACAGGATGGCTACACCTTC
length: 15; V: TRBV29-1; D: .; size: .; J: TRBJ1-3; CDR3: CSVQRGFSSGNTIYF; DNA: TGCAGCGTTCAACGGGGATTTAGCTCTGGAAACACCATATATTTT
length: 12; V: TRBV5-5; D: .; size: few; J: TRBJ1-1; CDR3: CASSRDSAEAFF; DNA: TGTGCCAGCAGCCGCGACAGCGCTGAAGCTTTCTTT
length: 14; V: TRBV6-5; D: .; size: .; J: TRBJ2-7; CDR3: CASTGGAKWGEQYF; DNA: TGTGCCAGCACTGGGGGGGCGAAATGGGGGGAGCAGTACTTC
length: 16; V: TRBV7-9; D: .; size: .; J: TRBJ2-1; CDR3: CASSSLTYGVHNEQFF; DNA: TGTGCCAGCAGCTCCCTGACGTACGGGGTTCACAATGAGCAGTTCTTC
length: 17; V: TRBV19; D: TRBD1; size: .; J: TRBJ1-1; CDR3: CASSTTSTGQRNTEAFF; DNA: TGTGCCAGTAGTACCACCTCCACGGGACAGCGAAACACTGAAGCTTTCTTT
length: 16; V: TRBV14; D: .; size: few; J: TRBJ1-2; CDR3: CASSPRFGTPDYGYTF; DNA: TGTGCCAGCAGCCCAAGATTCGGGACACCGGACTATGGCTACACCTTC
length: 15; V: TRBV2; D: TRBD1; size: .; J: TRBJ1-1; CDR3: CASSELTGVGTEAFF; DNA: TGTGCCAGCAGTGAATTAACAGGGGTAGGCACTGAAGCTTTCTTT
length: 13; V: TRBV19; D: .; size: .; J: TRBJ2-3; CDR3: CASSPGGTDTQYF; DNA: TGTGCCAGTAGTCCAGGGGGCACAGATACGCAGTATTTT
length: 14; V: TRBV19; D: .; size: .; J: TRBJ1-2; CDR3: CASSRGQLNYGYTF; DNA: TGTGCCAGTAGTAGAGGACAACTGAACTATGGCTACACCTTC
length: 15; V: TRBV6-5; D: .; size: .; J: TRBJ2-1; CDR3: CASSSGASSYNEQFF; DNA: TGTGCCAGCAGTTCTGGAGCAAGCTCCTACAATGAGCAGTTCTTC
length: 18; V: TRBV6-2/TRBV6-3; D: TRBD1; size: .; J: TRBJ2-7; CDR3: CASSRIRAGGKVYHEQYF; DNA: TGTGCCAGCAGTCGCATAAGGGCAGGGGGCAAAGTGTACCACGAGCAGTACTTC
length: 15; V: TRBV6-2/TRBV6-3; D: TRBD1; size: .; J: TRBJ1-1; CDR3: CASSSGQVITSEAFF; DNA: TGTGCCAGCAGTTCGGGACAGGTAATTACGAGCGAAGCTTTCTTT
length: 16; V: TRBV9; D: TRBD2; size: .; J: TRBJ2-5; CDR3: CASSVSGLADQETQYF; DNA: TGTGCCAGCAGCGTATCAGGACTAGCAGACCAAGAGACCCAGTACTTC
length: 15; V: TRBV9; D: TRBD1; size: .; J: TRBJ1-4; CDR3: CASSDGTGRHEKLFF; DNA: TGTGCCAGCAGCGACGGGACAGGGAGACATGAAAAACTGTTTTTT
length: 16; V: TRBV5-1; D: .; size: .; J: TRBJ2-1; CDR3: CASNAGVVSSYNEQFF; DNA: TGCGCCAGCAATGCGGGCGTCGTTAGCTCCTACAATGAGCAGTTCTTC
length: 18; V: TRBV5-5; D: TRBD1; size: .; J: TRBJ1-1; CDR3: CASSLLVQGDGLNTEAFF; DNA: TGTGCCAGCAGCTTGCTCGTTCAGGGGGACGGCCTGAACACTGAAGCTTTCTTT
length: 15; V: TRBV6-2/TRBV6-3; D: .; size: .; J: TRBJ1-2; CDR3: CASSYSRRGYYGYTF; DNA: TGTGCCAGCAGTTATTCCAGGCGGGGTTACTATGGCTACACCTTC
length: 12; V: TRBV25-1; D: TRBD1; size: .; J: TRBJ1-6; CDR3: CASSDRERALHF; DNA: TGTGCCAGCAGCGACAGGGAGAGGGCCCTCCACTTT
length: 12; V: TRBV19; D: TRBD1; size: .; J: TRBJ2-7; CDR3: CASDRGFYEQYF; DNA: TGTGCCAGCGACAGGGGGTTCTACGAGCAGTACTTC
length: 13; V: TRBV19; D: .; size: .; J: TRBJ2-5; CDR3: CASSIAQQETQYF; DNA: TGTGCCAGTAGTATAGCACAACAAGAGACCCAGTACTTC
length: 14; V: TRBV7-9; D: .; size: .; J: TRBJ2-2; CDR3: CASARNSNTGELFF; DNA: TGTGCCAGCGCGCGAAACAGCAACACCGGGGAGCTGTTTTTT
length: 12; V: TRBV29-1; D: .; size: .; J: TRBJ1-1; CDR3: CSVCDPGTEAFF; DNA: TGCAGCGTGTGTGATCCGGGGACTGAAGCTTTCTTT
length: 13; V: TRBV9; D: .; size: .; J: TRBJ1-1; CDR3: CASSPGMNTEAFF; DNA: TGTGCCAGCAGCCCGGGGATGAACACTGAAGCTTTCTTT
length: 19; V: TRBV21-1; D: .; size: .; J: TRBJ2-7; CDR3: CASSKSPSVCRGQIYEQYF; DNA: TGTGCCAGCAGCAAAAGCCCCTCGGTGTGCAGGGGGCAGATTTACGAGCAGTACTTC
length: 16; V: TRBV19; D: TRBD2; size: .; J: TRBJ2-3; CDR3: CASQRGPLFSPDTQYF; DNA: TGTGCCAGCCAGCGGGGACCGCTTTTTTCTCCAGATACGCAGTATTTT
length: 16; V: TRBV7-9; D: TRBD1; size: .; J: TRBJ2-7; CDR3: CASSLEGYRGTYEQYF; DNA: TGTGCCAGCAGCTTAGAGGGGTACAGGGGAACCTACGAGCAGTACTTC
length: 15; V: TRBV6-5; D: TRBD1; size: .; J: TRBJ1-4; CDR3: CASRTTGEPGEKLFF; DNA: TGTGCCAGCAGGACAACAGGGGAACCTGGTGAAAAACTGTTTTTT
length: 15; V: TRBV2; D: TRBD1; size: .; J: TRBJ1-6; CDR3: CASRLRDRGNSPLHF; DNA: TGTGCCAGCAGGTTAAGGGACAGGGGAAATTCACCCCTCCACTTT
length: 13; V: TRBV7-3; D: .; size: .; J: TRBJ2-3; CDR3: CASSFRGTDTQYF; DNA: TGTGCCAGCAGCTTTAGGGGAACAGATACGCAGTATTTT
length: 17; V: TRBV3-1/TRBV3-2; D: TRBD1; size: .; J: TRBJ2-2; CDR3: CASSQGGGTGVTGELFF; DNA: TGTGCCAGCAGCCAAGGGGGTGGGACAGGGGTCACCGGGGAGCTGTTTTTT
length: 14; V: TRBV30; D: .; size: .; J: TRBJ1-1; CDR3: CAWSTHRATTEAFF; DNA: TGTGCCTGGAGTACACACAGGGCAACCACTGAAGCTTTCTTT
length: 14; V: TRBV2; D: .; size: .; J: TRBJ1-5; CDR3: CASRWGDGNQPQHF; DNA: TGTGCCAGCAGGTGGGGGGATGGCAATCAGCCCCAGCATTTT
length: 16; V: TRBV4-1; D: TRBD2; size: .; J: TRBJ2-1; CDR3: CASSQVTSGGNNEQFF; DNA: TGCGCCAGCAGCCAGGTTACTAGCGGGGGAAACAATGAGCAGTTCTTC
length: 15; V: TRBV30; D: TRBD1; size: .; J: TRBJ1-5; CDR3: CAWSVQGAANQPQHF; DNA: TGTGCCTGGAGTGTGCAGGGGGCGGCCAATCAGCCCCAGCATTTT
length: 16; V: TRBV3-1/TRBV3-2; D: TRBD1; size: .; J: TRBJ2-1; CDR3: CASSTNLAGGFNEQFF; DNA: TGTGCCAGCAGCACAAATCTGGCAGGGGGCTTCAATGAGCAGTTCTTC